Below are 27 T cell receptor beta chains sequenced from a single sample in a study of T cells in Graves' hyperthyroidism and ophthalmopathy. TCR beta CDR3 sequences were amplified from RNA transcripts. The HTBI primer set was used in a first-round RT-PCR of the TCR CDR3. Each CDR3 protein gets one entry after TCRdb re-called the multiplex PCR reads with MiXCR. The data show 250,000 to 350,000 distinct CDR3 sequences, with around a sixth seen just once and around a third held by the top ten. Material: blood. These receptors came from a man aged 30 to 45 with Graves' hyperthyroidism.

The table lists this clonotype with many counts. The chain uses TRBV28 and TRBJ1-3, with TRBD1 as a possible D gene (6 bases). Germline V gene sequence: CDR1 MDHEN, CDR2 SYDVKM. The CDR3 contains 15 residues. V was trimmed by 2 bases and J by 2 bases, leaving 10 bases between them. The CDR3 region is CASSLRGAAGNTIYF. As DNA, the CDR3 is TGTGCCAGCAGTTTACGGGGGGCAGCTGGAAACACCATATATTTT. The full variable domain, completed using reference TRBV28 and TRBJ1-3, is DVKVTQSSRYLVKRTGEKVFLECVQDMDHENMFWYRQDPGLGLRLIYFSYDVKMKEKGDIPEGYSVSREKKERFSLILESASTNQTSMYLCASSLRGAAGNTIYFGEGSWLTVV.

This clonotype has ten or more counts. CDR3 in DNA: TGTGCCAGCAGGGAGTCTGAGCAGTTCTTC. Residues: CASRESEQFF. The V call is TRBV2, the J call TRBJ2-1, with D unresolved. Germline-derived CDR1 and CDR2 are SNHLY and FYNNEI. Between the trimmed V and J ends, which lost 6 bases and 9 bases, there was a span of 6 bases. This CDR3 spans 10 amino acids.

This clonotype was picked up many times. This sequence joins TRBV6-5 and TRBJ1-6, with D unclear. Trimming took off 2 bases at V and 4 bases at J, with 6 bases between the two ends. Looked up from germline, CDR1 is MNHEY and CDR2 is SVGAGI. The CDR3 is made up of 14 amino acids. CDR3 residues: CASSYVFYNSPLHF. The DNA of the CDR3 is TGTGCCAGCAGTTACGTCTTTTATAATTCACCCCTCCACTTT.

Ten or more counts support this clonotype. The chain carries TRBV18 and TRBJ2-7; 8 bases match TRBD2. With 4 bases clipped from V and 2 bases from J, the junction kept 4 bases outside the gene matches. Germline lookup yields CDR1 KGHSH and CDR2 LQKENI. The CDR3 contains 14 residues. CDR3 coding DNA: TGTGCCAGCTCACAGGGACTAGTGCCCTACGAGCAGTACTTC. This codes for CASSQGLVPYEQYF. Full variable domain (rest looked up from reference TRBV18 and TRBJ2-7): NAGVMQNPRHLVRRRGQEARLRCSPMKGHSHVYWYRQLPEEGLKFMVYLQKENIIDESGMPKERFSAEFPKEGPSILRIQQVVRGDSAAYFCASSQGLVPYEQYFGPGTRLTVT.

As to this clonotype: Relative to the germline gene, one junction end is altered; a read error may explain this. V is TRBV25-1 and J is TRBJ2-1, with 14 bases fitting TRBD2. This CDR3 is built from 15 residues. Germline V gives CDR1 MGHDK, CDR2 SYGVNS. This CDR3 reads CANSKPGLAGDEQFF. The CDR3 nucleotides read TGTGCCAACAGTAAACCGGGACTAGCGGGAGATGAGCAGTTCTTC.

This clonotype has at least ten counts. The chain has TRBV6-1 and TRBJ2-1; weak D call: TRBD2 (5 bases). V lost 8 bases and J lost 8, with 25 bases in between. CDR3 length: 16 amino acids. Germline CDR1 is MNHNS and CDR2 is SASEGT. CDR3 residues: CASGRVAGTMRDEQFF. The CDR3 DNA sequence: TGTGCCAGCGGGCGAGTGGCGGGTACGATGAGGGATGAGCAGTTCTTC.

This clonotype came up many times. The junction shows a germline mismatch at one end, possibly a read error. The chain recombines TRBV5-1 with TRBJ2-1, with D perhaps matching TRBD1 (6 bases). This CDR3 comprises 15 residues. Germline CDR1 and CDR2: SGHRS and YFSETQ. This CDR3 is CASSLGGVSYNEQFF. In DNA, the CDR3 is TGTGCCAGCAGCTTAGGGGGAGTTTCCTACAATGAGCAGTTCTTC.

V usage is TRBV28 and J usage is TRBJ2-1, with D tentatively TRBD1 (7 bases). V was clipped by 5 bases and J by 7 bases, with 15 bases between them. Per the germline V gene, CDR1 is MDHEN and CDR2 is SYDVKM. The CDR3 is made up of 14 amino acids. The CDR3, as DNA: TGTGCCAGCAGTCGACAGGGAGGATGGAATGAGCAGTTCTTC. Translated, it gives CASSRQGGWNEQFF.

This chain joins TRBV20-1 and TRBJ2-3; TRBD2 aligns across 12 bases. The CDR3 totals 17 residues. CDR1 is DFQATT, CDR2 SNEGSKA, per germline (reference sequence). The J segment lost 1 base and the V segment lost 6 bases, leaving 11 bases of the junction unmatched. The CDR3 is CSAHGLAGSPGTDTQYF. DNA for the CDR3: TGCAGTGCCCATGGACTAGCGGGGAGCCCGGGCACAGATACGCAGTATTTT.

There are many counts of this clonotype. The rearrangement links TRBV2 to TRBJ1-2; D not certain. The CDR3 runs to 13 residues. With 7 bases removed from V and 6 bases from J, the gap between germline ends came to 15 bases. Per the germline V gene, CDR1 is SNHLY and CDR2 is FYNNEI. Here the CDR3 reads CASNNFVGHGYTF. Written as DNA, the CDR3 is TGTGCCAGCAATAATTTTGTTGGTCATGGCTACACCTTC.

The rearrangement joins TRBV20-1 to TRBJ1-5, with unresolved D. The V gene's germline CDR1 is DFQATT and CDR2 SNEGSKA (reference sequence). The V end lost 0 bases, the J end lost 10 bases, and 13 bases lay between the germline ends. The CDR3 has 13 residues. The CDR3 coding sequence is TGCAGTGCTAGAGACCCCGCGCGGGATCCCCAGCATTTT. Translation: CSARDPARDPQHF.

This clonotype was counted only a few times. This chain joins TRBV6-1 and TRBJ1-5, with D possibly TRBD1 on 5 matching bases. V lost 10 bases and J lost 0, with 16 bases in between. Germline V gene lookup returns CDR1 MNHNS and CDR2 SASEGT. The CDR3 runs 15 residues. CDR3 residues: CATTNRRYSNQPQHF. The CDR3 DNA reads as TGTGCCACCACTAACAGGCGGTATAGCAATCAGCCCCAGCATTTT.

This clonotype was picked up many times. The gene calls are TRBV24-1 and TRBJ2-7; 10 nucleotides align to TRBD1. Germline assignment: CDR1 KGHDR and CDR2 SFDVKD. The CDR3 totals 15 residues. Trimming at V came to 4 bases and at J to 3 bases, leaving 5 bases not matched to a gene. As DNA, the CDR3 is TGTGCCACCAGTGAAGGACAGGGGGAAAACTACGAGCAGTACTTC. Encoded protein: CATSEGQGENYEQYF.

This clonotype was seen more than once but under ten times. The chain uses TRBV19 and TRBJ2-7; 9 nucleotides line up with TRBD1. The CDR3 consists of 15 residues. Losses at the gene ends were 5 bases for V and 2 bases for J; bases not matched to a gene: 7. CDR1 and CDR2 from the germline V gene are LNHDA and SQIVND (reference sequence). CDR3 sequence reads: CASSDRDRVPYEQYF. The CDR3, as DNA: TGTGCCAGTAGTGACCGGGACAGGGTTCCCTACGAGCAGTACTTC.

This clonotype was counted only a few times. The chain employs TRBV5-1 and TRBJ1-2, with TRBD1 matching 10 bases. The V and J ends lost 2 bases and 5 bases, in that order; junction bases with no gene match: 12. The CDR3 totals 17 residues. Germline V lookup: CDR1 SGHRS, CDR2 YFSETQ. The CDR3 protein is CASSFLPSGQGIYGYTF. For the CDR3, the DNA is TGCGCCAGCAGCTTCCTGCCTTCGGGACAGGGGATATATGGCTACACCTTC.

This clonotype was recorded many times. CDR3 protein: CASSLPGQGATYGYTF. CDR3 sequence (DNA): TGTGCCAGCAGTTTGCCTGGACAGGGGGCGACCTATGGCTACACCTTC. V is TRBV28 and J is TRBJ1-2; 11 bases agree with TRBD1. The CDR3 runs to 16 residues. The V segment lost 3 bases and the J segment 4 bases; nucleotides outside the gene matches: 7. Per the germline V gene, CDR1 is MDHEN and CDR2 is SYDVKM.

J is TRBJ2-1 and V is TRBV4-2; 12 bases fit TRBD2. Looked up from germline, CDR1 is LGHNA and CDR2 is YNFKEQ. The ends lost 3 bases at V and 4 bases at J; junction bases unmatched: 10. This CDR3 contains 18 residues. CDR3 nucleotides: TGTGCCAGCAGCCAGGGGACTAGCGGGTCTCCCTTATACAATGAGCAGTTCTTC. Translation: CASSQGTSGSPLYNEQFF.

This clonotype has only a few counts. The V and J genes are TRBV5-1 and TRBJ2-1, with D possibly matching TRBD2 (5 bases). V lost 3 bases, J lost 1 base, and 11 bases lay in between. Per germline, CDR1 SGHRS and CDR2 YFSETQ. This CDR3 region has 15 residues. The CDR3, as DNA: TGCGCCAGCAGCTCCTCCCCGGGGTCCTACAATGAGCAGTTCTTC. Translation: CASSSSPGSYNEQFF.

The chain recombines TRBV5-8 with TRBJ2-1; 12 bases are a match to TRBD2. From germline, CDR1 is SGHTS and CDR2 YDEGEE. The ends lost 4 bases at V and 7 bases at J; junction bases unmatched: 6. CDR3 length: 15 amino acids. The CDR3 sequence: CASSPGTSGWNEQFF. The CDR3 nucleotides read TGTGCCAGCAGCCCGGGGACTAGCGGGTGGAATGAGCAGTTCTTC.

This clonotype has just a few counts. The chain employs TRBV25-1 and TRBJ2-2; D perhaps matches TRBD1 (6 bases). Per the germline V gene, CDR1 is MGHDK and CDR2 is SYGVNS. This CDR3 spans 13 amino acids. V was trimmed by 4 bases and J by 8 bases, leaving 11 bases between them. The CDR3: CASSVTGTGELFF. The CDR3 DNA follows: TGTGCCAGCAGTGTAACCGGGACAGGGGAGCTGTTTTTT.

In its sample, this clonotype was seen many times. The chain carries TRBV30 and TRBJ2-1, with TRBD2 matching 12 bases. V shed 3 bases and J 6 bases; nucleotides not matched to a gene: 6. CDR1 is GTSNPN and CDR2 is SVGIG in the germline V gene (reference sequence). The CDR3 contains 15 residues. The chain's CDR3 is CAWRNLAGGRNEQFF. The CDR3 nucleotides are TGTGCCTGGAGGAACCTAGCGGGAGGGCGCAATGAGCAGTTCTTC. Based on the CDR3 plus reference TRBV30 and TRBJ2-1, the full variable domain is SQTIHQWPATLVQPVGSPLSLECTVEGTSNPNLYWYRQAAGRGLQLLFYSVGIGQISSEVPQNLSASRPQDRQFILSSKKLLLSDSGFYLCAWRNLAGGRNEQFFGPGTRLTVL.

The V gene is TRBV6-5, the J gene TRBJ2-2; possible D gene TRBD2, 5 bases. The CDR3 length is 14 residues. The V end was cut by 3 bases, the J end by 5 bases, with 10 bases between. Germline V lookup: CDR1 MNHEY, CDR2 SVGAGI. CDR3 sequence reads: CASSYREYTGELFF. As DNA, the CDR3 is TGTGCCAGCAGTTATAGGGAGTATACCGGGGAGCTGTTTTTT.

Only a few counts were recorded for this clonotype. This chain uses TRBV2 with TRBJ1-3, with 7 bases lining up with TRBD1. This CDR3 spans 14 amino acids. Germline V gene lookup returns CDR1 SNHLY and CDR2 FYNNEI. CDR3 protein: CVSQGGGPGNTIYF. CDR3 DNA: TGTGTCAGTCAGGGGGGGGGCCCTGGAAACACCATATATTTT.

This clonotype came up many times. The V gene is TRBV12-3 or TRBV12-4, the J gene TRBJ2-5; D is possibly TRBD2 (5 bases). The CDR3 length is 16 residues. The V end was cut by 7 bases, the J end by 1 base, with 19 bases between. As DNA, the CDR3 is TGTGCCAGCACCCCTGCCACCGGGGTCGGCCAAGAGACCCAGTACTTC. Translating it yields CASTPATGVGQETQYF.

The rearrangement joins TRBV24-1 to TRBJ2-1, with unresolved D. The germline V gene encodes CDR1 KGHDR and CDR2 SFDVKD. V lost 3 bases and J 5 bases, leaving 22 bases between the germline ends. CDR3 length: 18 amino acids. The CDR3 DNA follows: TGTGCCACCAGTGATAGGGAAGTTGAGACTTGGCCGAACAATGAGCAGTTCTTC. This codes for CATSDREVETWPNNEQFF.

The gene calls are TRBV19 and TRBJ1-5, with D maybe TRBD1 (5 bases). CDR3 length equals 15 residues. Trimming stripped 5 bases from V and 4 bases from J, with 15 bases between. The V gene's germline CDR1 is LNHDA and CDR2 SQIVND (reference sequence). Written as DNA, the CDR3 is TGTGCCAGTAGTTTGTTACAGGAGGGGAATCAGCCCCAGCATTTT. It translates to CASSLLQEGNQPQHF.

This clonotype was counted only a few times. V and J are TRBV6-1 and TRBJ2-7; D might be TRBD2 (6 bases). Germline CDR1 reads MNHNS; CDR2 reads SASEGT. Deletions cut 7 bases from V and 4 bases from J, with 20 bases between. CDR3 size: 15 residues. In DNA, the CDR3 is TGTGCCAGCACCCCCCCGGGGACTGGGGGGTACGAGCAGTACTTC. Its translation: CASTPPGTGGYEQYF.